The next 7 T cell receptor beta chains were all read from a single sample in a study of blood T cells in healthy people across ages. PCR was performed a second time for roughly 7 to 11 cycles using a sample-barcoded 5' primer and a J-beta primer mix. TCRdb itself ran the 5' RACE reads through MiXCR, one entry per CDR3 protein. The repertoire holds around 1,500,000 distinct CDR3 sequences, with 42% as singletons. The sample was blood. These receptors all stem from a woman between 18 and 29 years old in good health.

The chain combines TRBV7-9 with TRBJ2-5; TRBD2 matches at 10 bases. CDR1 SEHNR and CDR2 FQNEAQ come from the germline V gene (reference sequence). This CDR3 spans 15 amino acids. J gave up 11 bases and V 5 bases, and 14 bases lay outside the gene matches. The CDR3 nucleotides read TGTGCCAGCAGCCCCTGGACTAGCGGCGGGAATGAGCAGTACTTC. This gives the protein CASSPWTSGGNEQYF.

This clonotype has ten or more counts. V and J are TRBV7-6 and TRBJ2-5, with D possibly being TRBD1 (5 bases). The germline V gene has CDR1 SGHVS and CDR2 FNYEAQ. The V end was cut by 6 bases, the J end by 1 base, with 9 bases between. This CDR3 is 13 amino acids long. CDR3 in amino acids: CASSVRGQETQYF. The CDR3 DNA sequence: TGTGCCAGCAGTGTAAGGGGCCAAGAGACCCAGTACTTC.

The sample holds one count of this clonotype. The rearrangement uses TRBV14 and TRBJ2-7; D is ambiguous. The ends were cut back, 1 base at V and 2 bases at J, with 9 bases in the middle. CDR3 length: 14 residues. Per germline, CDR1 SGHDN and CDR2 FVKESK. The CDR3, as DNA: TGTGCCAGCAGCCAAGGTCTCTTTGCCTACGAGCAGTACTTC. It is translated as CASSQGLFAYEQYF.

This clonotype was detected only a few times. The genes are TRBV20-1 and TRBJ2-5; 10 bases are shared with TRBD2. The J call is in doubt because the DNA end fits TRBJ2-7 better. This CDR3 is built from 12 residues. The germline V gene has CDR1 DFQATT and CDR2 SNEGSKA (reference sequence). The CDR3 sequence is CSVKAGGYEQYF. CDR3 in DNA: TGCTCTGTGAAAGCGGGAGGGTACGAGCAGTACTTC.

For this clonotype: A much larger clone lies one base from this, so it may be a read error. CDR3 bases: TGTGCCACCAGTGATTCACGTCGACAGCGTAGCACAGATACGCGGTATTTT. Translated, it gives CATSDSRRQRSTDTRYF. The chain recombines TRBV24-1 with TRBJ2-3, with D possibly TRBD1 on 5 matching bases. The CDR3 has 17 residues. Germline V lookup: CDR1 KGHDR, CDR2 SFDVKD.

This chain uses TRBV4-2 with TRBJ2-7, with D possibly matching TRBD2 (6 bases). Trimming pared 0 bases from V and 1 base from J, leaving 10 bases between. The V gene's germline CDR1 is LGHNA and CDR2 YNFKEQ. CDR3 length: 15 residues. CDR3: CASSQERDFSYEQYF. The CDR3 DNA is TGTGCCAGCAGCCAAGAAAGGGACTTTTCCTACGAGCAGTACTTC.

This rearrangement joins TRBV6-5 to TRBJ1-2; no reliable D call. V was cut by 6 bases and J by 4 bases, with 9 bases left in between. The CDR3 covers 12 residues. CDR1 is MNHEY and CDR2 is SVGAGI in the germline V gene. Written as DNA, the CDR3 is TGTGCCAGCAGATATGGAGGCTATGGCTACACCTTC. This sequence encodes CASRYGGYGYTF.